This section outlines one T cell receptor (beta chain) sequence together with its context. This entry belongs to a study of blood T cell repertoires in COVID-19. Study-wide background: Samples came from the United States, Italy and Spain, spanning acute and convalescent COVID-19. In each case, the material was cDNA or gDNA derived from T cells, B-cell-depleted T cells, or PBMCs.

All enrollees were roughly 18 to 100 years old and from approximately 24 US areas. The germline V gene has CDR1 LNHDA and CDR2 SQIVND (reference sequence). CDR3 length equals 12 residues. Trimming removed 6 bases at V and 9 bases at J, with 12 bases between. As handled by the study authors: Nucleated cell number was recorded as an estimate derived from reference gene primer amplification. Sequencing was performed with immunoSEQ multiplex PCR; in TCRdb, only in-frame clones are kept and a portion is missing. The DNA was the basis for D and trimming; V, J and clone size are from that table. The repertoire holds over 120,000 clones, with 75% to 80% as singletons.

The rearrangement joins TRBV19 to TRBJ2-1, with D perhaps matching TRBD2 (6 bases). The source is a woman in her 50s who had recovered from COVID-19. The specimen sequenced was PBMCs or T cells enriched from blood (not recorded which). As DNA, the CDR3 is TGTGCCAGTAGGGGGAGGTTGCCTGAGCAGTTCTTC. Translating it yields CASRGRLPEQFF.